This is a list of T cell receptor beta chains from one sample in a study of blood T cell repertoires in COVID-19. Assay: immunoSEQ multiplex PCR; the TCRdb copy retains only in-frame clones and omits some. Of about 110,000 clones in the sample, over 60% were seen once. Sequenced material: peripheral blood. Receptors were obtained from a woman older than 75 with active or convalescent COVID-19. Each CDR3 is given with its conserved first and last residue. The order of the fields is CDR3 length, V gene, J gene, D gene, clone size, CDR3 DNA, CDR3 protein. D genes are given only for firm matches. A clone size is listed for some rows: how often the clone was seen (once, few, many), or a class if it is expanded.

18	TRBV5-6	TRBJ1-4	.	.	TGTGCCAGCAGCGTGCGCCCGAGTATCGGCAGACTAAATGAAAAACTGTTTTTT	CASSVRPSIGRLNEKLFF
14	TRBV6-4	TRBJ2-1	.	.	TGTGCCAGCAGTGGGGGCCCACTAAGCGATGAGCAGTTCTTC	CASSGGPLSDEQFF
13	TRBV5-1	TRBJ1-1	.	.	TGCGCCAGCAGCTTGGCGGGAGCAAGTGAAGCTTTCTTT	CASSLAGASEAFF
16	TRBV9	TRBJ2-1	TRBD2	.	TGTGCCAGCAGCGTAGGGGGACTAGCCACTTCGACTGAGCAGTTCTTC	CASSVGGLATSTEQFF
14	TRBV11-2	TRBJ2-7	TRBD2	.	TGTGCCAGCAGCTTAGGGGGGGGGTTATTCGAGCAGTACTTC	CASSLGGGLFEQYF
13	TRBV2	TRBJ2-3	.	once	TGTGCCAGCAGTGTGGAGGTCGCAGATACGCAGTATTTT	CASSVEVADTQYF
13	TRBV2	TRBJ2-5	.	once	TGTGCCAGCAATCTGCGGGTGCAAGAGACCCAGTACTTC	CASNLRVQETQYF
13	TRBV5-3	TRBJ2-3	TRBD1	.	TGTGCCAGAAGTCGTTACAGGGGCCTACGGCAGTATTTT	CARSRYRGLRQYF
15	TRBV11-3	TRBJ2-7	TRBD1	.	TGTGCCAGCAGCTCCGGGACAGGGCTAGGCTACGAGCAGTACTTC	CASSSGTGLGYEQYF
12	TRBV4-2	TRBJ1-2	.	.	TGTGCCAGCAGCCAAGTTGGGGGGGGCTACACCTTC	CASSQVGGGYTF
13	TRBV29-1	TRBJ2-3	.	once	TGCAGCGTTGGACGGGAGTGGGCAGATACGCAGTATTTT	CSVGREWADTQYF
16	TRBV3-1/TRBV3-2	TRBJ1-6	TRBD1	many	TGTGCCAGCAGCCGAGGACGGACAGGGCTTAATTCACCCCTCCACTTT	CASSRGRTGLNSPLHF
16	TRBV2	TRBJ1-1	.	.	TGTGCCAGCAGTGACCTAGCGGGGTCGATGAACACTGAAGCTTTCTTT	CASSDLAGSMNTEAFF
13	TRBV12-3/TRBV12-4	TRBJ1-1	.	.	TGTGCCAGCAGTTTCCTGGGGGGGGCTGAAGCTTTCTTT	CASSFLGGAEAFF
10	TRBV30	TRBJ1-2	.	.	TGTGCCTGGGAATACAATGGCTACACCTTC	CAWEYNGYTF
17	TRBV11-3	TRBJ2-1	TRBD1	once	TGTGCCAGCAGCCCTGAACCAGGGGGTAGCTCCTACAATGAGCAGTTCTTC	CASSPEPGGSSYNEQFF
16	TRBV28	TRBJ1-5	.	.	TGTGCCAGCAGTTTATGGGGGGCAAGTGGCAATCAGCCCCAGCATTTT	CASSLWGASGNQPQHF
13	TRBV28	TRBJ1-2	TRBD1	few	TGTGCCATCACAGGGGAAGGTAACTATGGCTACACCTTC	CAITGEGNYGYTF
14	TRBV5-5	TRBJ1-3	.	once	TGTGCCAGCAGAAACAGTCGCTCTGGAAACACCATATATTTT	CASRNSRSGNTIYF
14	TRBV4-1	TRBJ2-5	.	.	TGCGCCAGCAGCTACCGGGATTATCAAGAGACCCAGTACTTC	CASSYRDYQETQYF
14	TRBV15	TRBJ2-7	.	.	TGTGCCACCAGCACCATAGGAGCCCCCTACGAGCAGTACTTC	CATSTIGAPYEQYF
16	TRBV5-4	TRBJ1-6	.	few	TGTGCCAGCAGCTCGGGCAAGGCAGGGTTAGAGTCACCCCTCCACTTT	CASSSGKAGLESPLHF
16	TRBV5-1	TRBJ2-4	.	.	TGCGCCAGCAGCTTGGTGCAGGGACTTCCCAAAAACATTCAGTACTTC	CASSLVQGLPKNIQYF
16	TRBV18	TRBJ2-1	TRBD2	.	TGTGCCAGCTCAGGGGGCTATAGCGGGAGGTACAATGAGCAGTTCTTC	CASSGGYSGRYNEQFF
14	TRBV7-3	TRBJ2-2	.	.	TGTGCCAGCAGCTTACAGGGCGTTTCCGGGGAGCTGTTTTTT	CASSLQGVSGELFF
13	TRBV29-1	TRBJ1-1	.	.	TGCAGCGTTGTAGCGGTAACGAACACTGAAGCTTTCTTT	CSVVAVTNTEAFF
14	TRBV6-6	TRBJ1-1	TRBD1	.	TGTGCCAGCAGTTACCCAGACAGGGCTGCTGAAGCTTTCTTT	CASSYPDRAAEAFF
13	TRBV15	TRBJ2-7	.	.	TGTGCCACCAGCAGAGCCGGTTTCGGGGAGCAGTACTTC	CATSRAGFGEQYF
12	TRBV2	TRBJ2-2	.	.	TGTGCCAGCAACAGTAACACCGGGGAGCTGTTTTTT	CASNSNTGELFF
18	TRBV15	TRBJ2-3	.	.	TGTGCCACCAGCAGAGGGGGGGGTGACAGGGGAGACACAGATACGCAGTATTTT	CATSRGGGDRGDTDTQYF
10	TRBV20-1	TRBJ2-1	.	.	TGCAGTGCTCCACGAGGGGAGCAGTTCTTC	CSAPRGEQFF
13	TRBV12-5	TRBJ2-5	.	.	TGTGCTAGTGGGCGGGACGGACAAGAGACCCAGTACTTC	CASGRDGQETQYF
16	TRBV5-1	TRBJ2-7	.	.	TGCGCCAGCAGCTTGGGCTGGGGGCCGACACCGGGCGAGCAGTACTTC	CASSLGWGPTPGEQYF
16	TRBV28	TRBJ2-3	TRBD2	.	TGTGCCAGCAGTCCATTAGCGGGAGGACCTACAGATACGCAGTATTTT	CASSPLAGGPTDTQYF
17	TRBV10-3	TRBJ2-1	TRBD2	.	TGTGCCATCAGTGATGCTAGCGGGAGTGGAGCCGACAATGAGCAGTTCTTC	CAISDASGSGADNEQFF
13	TRBV6-2/TRBV6-3	TRBJ1-2	.	few	TGTGCCAGCCGCCTTGATCTATCCTATGGCTACACCTTC	CASRLDLSYGYTF
13	TRBV29-1	TRBJ2-2	.	.	TGCAGCGTTGCGGACAGGAACACCGGGGAGCTGTTTTTT	CSVADRNTGELFF
15	TRBV3-1/TRBV3-2	TRBJ1-1	.	.	TGTGCCAGCAGCCAAGTTCACAGACGGAACACTGAAGCTTTCTTT	CASSQVHRRNTEAFF
14	TRBV7-2	TRBJ2-1	.	.	TGTGCCAGCAGCGCCGTAGGGGGACGGGGTGAGCAGTTCTTC	CASSAVGGRGEQFF
16	TRBV7-9	TRBJ2-1	TRBD2	.	TGTGCCAGCAGCGCCCTTCAGCGGGAGGTATACAATGAGCAGTTCTTC	CASSALQREVYNEQFF
16	TRBV5-1	TRBJ1-2	.	once	TGCGCCAGCAGCTTGGGCCCGGCGGGAGCTAACTATGGCTACACCTTC	CASSLGPAGANYGYTF
16	TRBV15	TRBJ2-3	TRBD1	few	TGTGCCACCAGCAGAGGGGGGACAGGGTTTTGGGATACGCAGTATTTT	CATSRGGTGFWDTQYF